A selection of T cell receptor beta chains follows, all from one sample in a study of blood T cell repertoires in COVID-19. The data were produced by immunoSEQ multiplex PCR, yet TCRdb's version contains in-frame clones alone and is incomplete. The repertoire holds 200,000 to 250,000 clones, with approximately 90% as singletons. Sequences were obtained from PBMCs or T cells enriched from blood (not recorded which). These receptors originate from a middle-aged man who had been exposed to COVID-19. Each CDR3 is given without its conserved first and last residue. Size values are once, few and many counts, or a class for expanded clones, and some rows have none.

j_gene,v_gene,abundance,CDR3aa
TRBJ2-7,TRBV7-7,.,ASGATGSSEQY
TRBJ1-2,TRBV28,.,ASSYAGSNYGYT
TRBJ1-5,TRBV18,few,ASSQGVSNQPQH
TRBJ1-1,TRBV12-5,.,ASGLQGARGKAF
TRBJ1-1,TRBV19,.,ASRAGTEAF
TRBJ2-2,TRBV18,.,ASSPTSRNTGELF
TRBJ1-2,TRBV3-1/TRBV3-2,.,ASSQSWGRTNYGYT
TRBJ2-5,TRBV7-9,.,ASSSRLDGETQY
TRBJ2-1,TRBV5-1,.,ASSMGLAGRGEQF
TRBJ2-5,TRBV5-1,.,ASSLPRETQY
TRBJ2-3,TRBV18,.,ASSPGQGGDTQY
TRBJ1-1,TRBV5-1,.,ASSLDRANTEAF
TRBJ2-5,TRBV2,.,ASSPWTSGLGETQY
TRBJ1-1,TRBV3-1/TRBV3-2,.,ASSPNRLRRNTEAF
TRBJ2-2,TRBV29-1,.,SVALWTDGGTGELF
TRBJ2-2,TRBV5-1,.,ASSLAQSNTGELF
TRBJ2-1,TRBV12-5,.,ASGVTSGSPYNEQF
TRBJ1-5,TRBV9,.,ASSVGPGVIYNQPQH
TRBJ2-3,TRBV9,.,ASSLGHTDTQY
TRBJ1-4,TRBV4-1,few,ASSQGQGKEKLF
TRBJ1-2,TRBV5-1,.,ASSASPEGGYT
TRBJ1-1,TRBV28,once,ASSLSRPSYEAF
TRBJ1-4,TRBV18,.,ASSPDSIGEKLF
TRBJ2-3,TRBV2,.,ASSGGTSGITDTQY
TRBJ2-5,TRBV7-7,once,ASSLAEGRGQETQY
TRBJ2-1,TRBV19,.,ASSIERYSYNEQF